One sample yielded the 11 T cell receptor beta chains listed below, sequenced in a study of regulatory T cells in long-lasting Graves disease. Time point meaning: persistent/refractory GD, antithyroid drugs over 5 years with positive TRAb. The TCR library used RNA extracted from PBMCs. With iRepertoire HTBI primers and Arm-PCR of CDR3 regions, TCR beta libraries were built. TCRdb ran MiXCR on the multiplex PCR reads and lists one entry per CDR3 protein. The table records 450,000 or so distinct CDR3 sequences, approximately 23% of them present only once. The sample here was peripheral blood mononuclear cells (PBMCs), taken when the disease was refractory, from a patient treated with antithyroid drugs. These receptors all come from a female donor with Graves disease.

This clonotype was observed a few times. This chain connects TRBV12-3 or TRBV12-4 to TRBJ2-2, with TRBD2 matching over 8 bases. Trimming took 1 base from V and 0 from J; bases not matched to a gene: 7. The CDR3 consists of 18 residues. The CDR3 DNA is TGTGCCAGCAGTTTAGGGCTAGCGGGCCCCGCGAACACCGGGGAGCTGTTTTTT. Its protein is CASSLGLAGPANTGELFF.

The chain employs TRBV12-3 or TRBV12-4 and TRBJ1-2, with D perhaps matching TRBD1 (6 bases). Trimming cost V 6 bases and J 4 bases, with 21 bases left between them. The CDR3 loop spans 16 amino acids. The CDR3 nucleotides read TGTGCCAGCAGCGCCTCGGGACACGAAGTCGCCTATGGCTACACCTTC. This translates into CASSASGHEVAYGYTF.

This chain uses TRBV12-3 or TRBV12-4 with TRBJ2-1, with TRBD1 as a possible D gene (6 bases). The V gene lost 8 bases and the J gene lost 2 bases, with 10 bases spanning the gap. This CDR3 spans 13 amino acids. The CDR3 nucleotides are TGTGCCAGCTCACCAGGGGCCTACAATGAGCAGTTCTTC. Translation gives CASSPGAYNEQFF.

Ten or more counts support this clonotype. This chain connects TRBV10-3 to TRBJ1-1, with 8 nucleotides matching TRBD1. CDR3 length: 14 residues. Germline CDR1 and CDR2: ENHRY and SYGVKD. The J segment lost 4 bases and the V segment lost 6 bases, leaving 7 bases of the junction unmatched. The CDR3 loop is CAISSDRGGTEAFF. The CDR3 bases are TGTGCCATCAGCTCCGACAGGGGTGGCACTGAAGCTTTCTTT.

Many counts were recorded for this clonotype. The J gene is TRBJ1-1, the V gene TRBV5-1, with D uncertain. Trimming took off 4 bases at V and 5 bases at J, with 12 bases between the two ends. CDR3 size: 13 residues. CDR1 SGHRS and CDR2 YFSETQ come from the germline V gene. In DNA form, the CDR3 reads TGCGCCAGCAGCATTCGGACGGATACTGAAGCTTTCTTT. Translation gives CASSIRTDTEAFF.

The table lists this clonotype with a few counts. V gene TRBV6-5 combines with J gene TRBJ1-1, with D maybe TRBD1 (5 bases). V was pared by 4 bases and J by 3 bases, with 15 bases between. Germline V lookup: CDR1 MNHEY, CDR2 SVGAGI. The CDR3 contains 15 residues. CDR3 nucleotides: TGTGCCAGCAGTTCGATGGGAGCGGGGGACACTGAAGCTTTCTTT. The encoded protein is CASSSMGAGDTEAFF.

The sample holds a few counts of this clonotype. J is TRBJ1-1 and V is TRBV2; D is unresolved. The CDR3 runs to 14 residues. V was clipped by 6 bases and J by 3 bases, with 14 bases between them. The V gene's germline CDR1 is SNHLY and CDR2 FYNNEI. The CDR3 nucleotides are TGTGCCAGCAGCCAAGATCCTAGGGACACTGAAGCTTTCTTT. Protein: CASSQDPRDTEAFF.

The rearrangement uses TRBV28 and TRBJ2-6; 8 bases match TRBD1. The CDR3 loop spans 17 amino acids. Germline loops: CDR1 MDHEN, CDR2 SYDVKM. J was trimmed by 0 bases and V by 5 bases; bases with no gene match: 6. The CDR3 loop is CASSRTGFNSGANVLTF. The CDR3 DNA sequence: TGTGCCAGCAGTCGGACAGGGTTTAACTCTGGGGCCAACGTCCTGACTTTC. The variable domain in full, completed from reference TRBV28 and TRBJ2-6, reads DVKVTQSSRYLVKRTGEKVFLECVQDMDHENMFWYRQDPGLGLRLIYFSYDVKMKEKGDIPEGYSVSREKKERFSLILESASTNQTSMYLCASSRTGFNSGANVLTFGAGSRLTVL.

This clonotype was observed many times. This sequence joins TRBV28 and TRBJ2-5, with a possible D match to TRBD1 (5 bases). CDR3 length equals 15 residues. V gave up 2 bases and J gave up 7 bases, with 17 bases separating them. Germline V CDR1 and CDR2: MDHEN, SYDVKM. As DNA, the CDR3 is TGTGCCAGCAGTTTACTAAGGGGTATTCGAGTGACCCAGTACTTC. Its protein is CASSLLRGIRVTQYF.

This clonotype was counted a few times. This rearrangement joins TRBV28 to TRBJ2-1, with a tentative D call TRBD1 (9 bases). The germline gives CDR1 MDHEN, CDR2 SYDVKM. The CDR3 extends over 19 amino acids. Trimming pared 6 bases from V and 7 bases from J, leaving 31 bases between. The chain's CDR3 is CASRPLQGAAVAGRNEQFF. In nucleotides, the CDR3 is TGTGCCAGCAGACCGCTACAGGGGGCTGCAGTAGCGGGGCGAAATGAGCAGTTCTTC.

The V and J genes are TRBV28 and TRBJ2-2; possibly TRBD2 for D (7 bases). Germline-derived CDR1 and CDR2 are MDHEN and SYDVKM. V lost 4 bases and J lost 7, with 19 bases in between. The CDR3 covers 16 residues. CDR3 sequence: CASSSGGRRIDGELFF. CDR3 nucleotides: TGTGCCAGCAGTTCGGGGGGCCGAAGAATCGACGGGGAGCTGTTTTTT.